This T cell receptor beta chain was sequenced during a study of early T cells in non-severe SARS-CoV-2 infection. Study-level information: The authors sequenced bulk RNA from unsorted whole blood, leaving chains unpaired. Findings of the study overall: VDJdb matching, biased toward anti-spike CD8 responses, missed private and CD4 specificities.

In regard to this clonotype: Its antigen remains unidentified.

The protocol attached unique molecular identifiers to individual cDNA molecules. TCRdb called the 5' RACE reads again in MiXCR, with one record for every CDR3 protein. The sample comprises about 80,000 distinct CDR3 sequences, about 16% of which are singletons, and approximately 2.9% rests with the top ten. The CDR3 totals 21 residues. The V end lost 1 base, the J end lost 1 base, and 26 bases lay between the germline ends. Per germline, CDR1 KGHSH and CDR2 LQKENI. What was sequenced was whole blood. The TCR was taken from an adult who was a healthcare worker with PCR-confirmed SARS-CoV-2 infection or an uninfected control (not recorded which). The J gene is TRBJ2-4, the V gene TRBV18; TRBD2 is a possible D gene (6 bases). CDR3 sequence reads: CASSPREEGGAPNLAKNIQYF. CDR3 sequence (DNA): TGTGCCAGCTCACCACGGGAGGAAGGAGGGGCCCCTAATCTGGCCAAAAACATTCAGTACTTC.